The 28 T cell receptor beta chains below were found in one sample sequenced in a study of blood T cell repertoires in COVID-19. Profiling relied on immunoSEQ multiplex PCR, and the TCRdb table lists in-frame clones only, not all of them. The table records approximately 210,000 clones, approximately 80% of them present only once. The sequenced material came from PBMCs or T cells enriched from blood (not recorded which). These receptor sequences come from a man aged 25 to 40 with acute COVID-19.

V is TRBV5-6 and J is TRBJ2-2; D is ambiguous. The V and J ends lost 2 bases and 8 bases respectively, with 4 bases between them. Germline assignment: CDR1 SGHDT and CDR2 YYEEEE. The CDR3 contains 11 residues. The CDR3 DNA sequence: TGTGCCAGCAGCTTCGTAGGGGAGCTGTTTTTT. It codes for CASSFVGELFF.

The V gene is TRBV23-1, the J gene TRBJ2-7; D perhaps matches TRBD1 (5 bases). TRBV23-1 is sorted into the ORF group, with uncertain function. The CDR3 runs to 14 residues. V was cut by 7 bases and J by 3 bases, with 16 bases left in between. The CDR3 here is CASTQRQSFYEQYF. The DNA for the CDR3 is TGCGCCAGCACCCAGCGACAGTCCTTCTACGAGCAGTACTTC.

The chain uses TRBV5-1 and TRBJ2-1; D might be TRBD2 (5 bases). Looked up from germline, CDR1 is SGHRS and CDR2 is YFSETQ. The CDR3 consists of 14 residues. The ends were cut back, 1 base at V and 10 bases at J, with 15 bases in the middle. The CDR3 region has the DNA TGCGCCAGCAGCTTGCAGGTCTTACCGGGGGAGCAGTTCTTC. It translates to CASSLQVLPGEQFF. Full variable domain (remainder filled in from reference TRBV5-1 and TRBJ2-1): KAGVTQTPRYLIKTRGQQVTLSCSPISGHRSVSWYQQTPGQGLQFLFEYFSETQRNKGNFPGRFSGRQFSNSRSEMNVSTLELGDSALYLCASSLQVLPGEQFFGPGTRLTVL.

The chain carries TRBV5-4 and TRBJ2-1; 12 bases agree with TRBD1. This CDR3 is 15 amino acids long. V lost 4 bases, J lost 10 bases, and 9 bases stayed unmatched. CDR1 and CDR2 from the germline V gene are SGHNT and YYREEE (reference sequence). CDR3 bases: TGTGCCAGCAGCGGAGGGACAGGGGGCGCTTGGGAGCAGTTCTTC. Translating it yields CASSGGTGGAWEQFF.

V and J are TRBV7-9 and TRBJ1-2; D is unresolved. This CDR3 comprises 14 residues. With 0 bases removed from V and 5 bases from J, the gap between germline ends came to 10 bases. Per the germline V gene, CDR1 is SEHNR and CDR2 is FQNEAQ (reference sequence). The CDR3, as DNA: TGTGCCAGCAGCTTAGCAGACGGGGTATATGGCTACACCTTC. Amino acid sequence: CASSLADGVYGYTF.

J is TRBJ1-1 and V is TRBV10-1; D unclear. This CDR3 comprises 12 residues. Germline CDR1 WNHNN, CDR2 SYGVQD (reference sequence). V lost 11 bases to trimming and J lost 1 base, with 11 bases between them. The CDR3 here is CAAATGNTEAFF. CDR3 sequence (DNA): TGCGCCGCTGCGACGGGGAACACTGAAGCTTTCTTT.

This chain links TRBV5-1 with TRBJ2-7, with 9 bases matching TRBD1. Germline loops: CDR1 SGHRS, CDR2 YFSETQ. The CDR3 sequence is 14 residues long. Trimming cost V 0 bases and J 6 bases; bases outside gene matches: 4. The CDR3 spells CASSLAGQGSEQYF. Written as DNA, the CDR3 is TGCGCCAGCAGCTTGGCGGGACAGGGAAGCGAGCAGTACTTC.

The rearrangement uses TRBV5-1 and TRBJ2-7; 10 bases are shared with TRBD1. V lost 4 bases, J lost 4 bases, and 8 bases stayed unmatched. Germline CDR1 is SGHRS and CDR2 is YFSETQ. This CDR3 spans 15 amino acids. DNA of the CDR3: TGCGCCAGCAGCCAGACGACAGGGGGCACGTACGAGCAGTACTTC. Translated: CASSQTTGGTYEQYF.

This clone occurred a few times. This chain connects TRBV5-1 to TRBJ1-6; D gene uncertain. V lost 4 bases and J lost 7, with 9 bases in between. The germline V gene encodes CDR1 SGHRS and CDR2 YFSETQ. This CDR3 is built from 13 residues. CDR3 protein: CASSPHTNSPLHF. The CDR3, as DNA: TGCGCCAGCAGCCCGCACACGAATTCACCCCTCCACTTT.

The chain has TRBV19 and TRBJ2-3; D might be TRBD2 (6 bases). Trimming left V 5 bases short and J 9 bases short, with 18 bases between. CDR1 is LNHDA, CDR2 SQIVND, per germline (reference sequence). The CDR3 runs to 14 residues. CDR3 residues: CASSLTWTEGTQYF. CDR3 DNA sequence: TGTGCCAGTAGTCTGACTTGGACGGAGGGGACGCAGTATTTT.

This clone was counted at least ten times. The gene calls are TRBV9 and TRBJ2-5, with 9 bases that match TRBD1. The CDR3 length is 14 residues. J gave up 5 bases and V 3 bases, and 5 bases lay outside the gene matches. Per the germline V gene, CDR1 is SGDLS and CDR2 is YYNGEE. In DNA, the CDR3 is TGTGCCAGCAGCGGGGGGACAGGGTCGGAGACCCAGTACTTC. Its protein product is CASSGGTGSETQYF.

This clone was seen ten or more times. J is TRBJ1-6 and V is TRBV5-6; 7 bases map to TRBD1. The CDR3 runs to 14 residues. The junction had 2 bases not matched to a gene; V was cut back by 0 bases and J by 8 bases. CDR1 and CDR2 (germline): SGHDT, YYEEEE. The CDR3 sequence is CASSLDRGYSPLHF. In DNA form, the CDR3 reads TGTGCCAGCAGCTTGGACAGGGGTTATTCACCCCTCCACTTT.

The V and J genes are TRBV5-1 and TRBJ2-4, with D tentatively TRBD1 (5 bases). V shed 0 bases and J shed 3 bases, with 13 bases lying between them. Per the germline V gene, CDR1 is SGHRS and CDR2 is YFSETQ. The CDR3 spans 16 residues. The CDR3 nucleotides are TGCGCCAGCAGCTTGGGGGGCGCCTGGGTCAAAAACATTCAGTACTTC. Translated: CASSLGGAWVKNIQYF.

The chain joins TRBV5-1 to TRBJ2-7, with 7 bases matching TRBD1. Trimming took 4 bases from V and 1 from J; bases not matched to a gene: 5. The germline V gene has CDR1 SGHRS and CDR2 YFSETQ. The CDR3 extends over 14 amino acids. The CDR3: CASSPGTVSYEQYF. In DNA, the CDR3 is TGCGCCAGCAGCCCGGGGACAGTTTCCTACGAGCAGTACTTC.

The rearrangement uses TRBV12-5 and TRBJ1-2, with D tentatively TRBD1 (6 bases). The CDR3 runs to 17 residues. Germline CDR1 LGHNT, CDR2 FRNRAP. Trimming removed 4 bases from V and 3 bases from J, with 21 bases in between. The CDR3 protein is CASGSPGVSRVDYGYTF. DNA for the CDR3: TGTGCTAGTGGTTCTCCAGGGGTTTCCAGGGTTGACTATGGCTACACCTTC.

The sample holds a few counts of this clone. The CDR3 loop reads CASSQVSPSYEQYF. DNA for the CDR3: TGTGCCAGCAGCCAAGTATCCCCCTCTTACGAGCAGTACTTC. The chain joins TRBV14 to TRBJ2-7; D unclear. The CDR3 runs 14 residues. Germline V lookup: CDR1 SGHDN, CDR2 FVKESK. With 1 base removed from V and 4 bases from J, the gap between germline ends came to 11 bases. The variable domain in full, completed from reference TRBV14 and TRBJ2-7, reads EAGVTQFPSHSVIEKGQTVTLRCDPISGHDNLYWYRRVMGKEIKFLLHFVKESKQDESGMPNNRFLAERTGGTYSTLKVQPAELEDSGVYFCASSQVSPSYEQYFGPGTRLTVT.

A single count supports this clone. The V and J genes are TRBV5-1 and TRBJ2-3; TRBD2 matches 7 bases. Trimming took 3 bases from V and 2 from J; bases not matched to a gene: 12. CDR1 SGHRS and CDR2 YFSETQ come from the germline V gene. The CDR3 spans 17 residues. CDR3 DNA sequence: TGCGCCAGCAGCTCCCAGGTGGGGGGGTCCTTCACAGATACGCAGTATTTT. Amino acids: CASSSQVGGSFTDTQYF.

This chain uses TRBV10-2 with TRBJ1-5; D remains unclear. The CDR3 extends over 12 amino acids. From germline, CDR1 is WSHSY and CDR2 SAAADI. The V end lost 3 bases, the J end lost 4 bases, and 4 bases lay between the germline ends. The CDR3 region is CASSDLNQPQHF. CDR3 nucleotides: TGCGCCAGCAGTGACTTGAATCAGCCCCAGCATTTT.

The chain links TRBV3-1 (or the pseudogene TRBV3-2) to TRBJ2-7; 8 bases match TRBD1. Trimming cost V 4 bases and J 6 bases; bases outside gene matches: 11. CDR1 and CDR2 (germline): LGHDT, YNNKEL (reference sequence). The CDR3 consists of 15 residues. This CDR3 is CASSPTQDRAPEQYF. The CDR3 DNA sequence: TGTGCCAGCAGCCCCACACAGGACAGGGCCCCCGAGCAGTACTTC.

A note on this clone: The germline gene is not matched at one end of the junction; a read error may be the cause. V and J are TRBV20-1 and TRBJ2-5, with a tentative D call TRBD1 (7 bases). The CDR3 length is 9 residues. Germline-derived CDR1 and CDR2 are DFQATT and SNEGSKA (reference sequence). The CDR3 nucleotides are TGCAGTGCCAGGGGGGCCAGGGACTTC. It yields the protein CSARGARDF.

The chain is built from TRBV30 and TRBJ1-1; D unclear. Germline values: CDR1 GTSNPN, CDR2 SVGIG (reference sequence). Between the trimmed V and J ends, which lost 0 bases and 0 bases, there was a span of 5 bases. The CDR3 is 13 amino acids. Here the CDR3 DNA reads TGTGCCTGGAGTGTATATGTGAACACTGAAGCTTTCTTT. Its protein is CAWSVYVNTEAFF.

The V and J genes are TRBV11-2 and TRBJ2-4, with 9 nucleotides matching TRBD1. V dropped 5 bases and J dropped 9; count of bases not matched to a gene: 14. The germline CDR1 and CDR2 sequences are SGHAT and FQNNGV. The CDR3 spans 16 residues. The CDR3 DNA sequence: TGTGCCAGCAGCCGATCGCCCGGGACAGGGATCGGCATTCAGTACTTC. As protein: CASSRSPGTGIGIQYF.

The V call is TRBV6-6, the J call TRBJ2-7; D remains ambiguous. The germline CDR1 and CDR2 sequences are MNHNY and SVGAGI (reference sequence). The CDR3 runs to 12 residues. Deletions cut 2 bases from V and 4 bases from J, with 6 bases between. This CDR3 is CASSYAAYEQYF. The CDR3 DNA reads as TGTGCCAGCAGTTACGCAGCGTACGAGCAGTACTTC.

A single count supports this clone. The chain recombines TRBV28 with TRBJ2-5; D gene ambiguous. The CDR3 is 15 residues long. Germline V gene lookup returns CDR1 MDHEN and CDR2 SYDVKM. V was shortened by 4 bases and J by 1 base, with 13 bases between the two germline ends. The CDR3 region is CASSSYREVQETQYF. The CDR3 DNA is TGTGCCAGCAGTTCATATCGTGAGGTCCAAGAGACCCAGTACTTC.

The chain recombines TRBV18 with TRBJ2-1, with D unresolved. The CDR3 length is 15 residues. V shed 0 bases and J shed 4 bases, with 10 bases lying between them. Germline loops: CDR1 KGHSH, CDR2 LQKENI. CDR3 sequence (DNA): TGTGCCAGCTCACCACCGGCAGGTACATACAATGAGCAGTTCTTC. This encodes CASSPPAGTYNEQFF.

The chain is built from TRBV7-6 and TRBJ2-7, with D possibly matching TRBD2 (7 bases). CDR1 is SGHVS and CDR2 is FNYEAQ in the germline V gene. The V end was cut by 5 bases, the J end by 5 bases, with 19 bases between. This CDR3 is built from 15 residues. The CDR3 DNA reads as TGTGCCAGCAGCCAAAATGGGGGGGCTATGCACGAGCAGTACTTC. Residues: CASSQNGGAMHEQYF.

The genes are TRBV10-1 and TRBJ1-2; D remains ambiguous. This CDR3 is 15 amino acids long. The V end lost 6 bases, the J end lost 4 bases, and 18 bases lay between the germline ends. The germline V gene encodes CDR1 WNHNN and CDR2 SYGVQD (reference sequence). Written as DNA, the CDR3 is TGCGCCAGCAGAGACAACCTGGACGGACTCTATGGCTACACCTTC. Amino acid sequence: CASRDNLDGLYGYTF.

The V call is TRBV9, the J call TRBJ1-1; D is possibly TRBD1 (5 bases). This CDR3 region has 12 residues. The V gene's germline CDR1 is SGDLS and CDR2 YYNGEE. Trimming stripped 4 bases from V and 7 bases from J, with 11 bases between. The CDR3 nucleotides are TGTGCCAGCAGCAGGCAGGGAAGTGAAGCTTTCTTT. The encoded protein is CASSRQGSEAFF.